Below, 25 T cell receptor beta chains from the same sample are listed, as sequenced in a study of blood T cell repertoires in COVID-19. TCRdb's table, derived via immunoSEQ multiplex PCR, lists solely in-frame clones and lacks some. Among tens of thousands of clones listed, more than 65% were seen once. Specimen: peripheral blood. The receptor set was obtained from a man older than 75 with active or convalescent COVID-19.

The V gene is TRBV9, the J gene TRBJ1-5; 10 positions agree with TRBD1. Germline assignment: CDR1 SGDLS and CDR2 YYNGEE. After removal of 7 bases from V and 0 bases from J, the junction contained 1 base not matched to a gene. There are 14 residues in the CDR3. CDR3 loop: CASGQGDSNQPQHF. CDR3 DNA: TGTGCCAGCGGACAGGGGGATAGCAATCAGCCCCAGCATTTT.

The V gene is TRBV11-2, the J gene TRBJ1-1; D not certain. V was pared by 2 bases and J by 5 bases, with 9 bases between. Germline CDR1 SGHAT, CDR2 FQNNGV. The CDR3 sequence is 13 residues long. The CDR3 region is CASSLNVETEAFF. Written as DNA, the CDR3 is TGTGCCAGCAGCTTAAATGTGGAGACTGAAGCTTTCTTT. Together with reference TRBV11-2 and TRBJ1-1, the CDR3 gives the full variable domain: EAGVAQSPRYKIIEKRQSVAFWCNPISGHATLYWYQQILGQGPKLLIQFQNNGVVDDSQLPKDRFSAERLKGVDSTLKIQPAKLEDSAVYLCASSLNVETEAFFGQGTRLTVV.

The chain carries TRBV11-2 and TRBJ2-7; possible D gene TRBD1, 6 bases. The CDR3 totals 13 residues. Per the germline V gene, CDR1 is SGHAT and CDR2 is FQNNGV. Trimming removed 3 bases from V and 3 bases from J, with 9 bases in between. The CDR3 DNA reads as TGTGCCAGCAGCTTCGGGACAAACTACGAGCAGTACTTC. Translating gives CASSFGTNYEQYF.

The chain employs TRBV19 and TRBJ2-6; 11 positions match TRBD2. The CDR3 contains 18 residues. The ends lost 4 bases at V and 0 bases at J; junction bases unmatched: 5. The V gene's germline CDR1 is LNHDA and CDR2 SQIVND (reference sequence). This CDR3 reads CASSRTSGGNSGANVLTF. Written as DNA, the CDR3 is TGTGCCAGTAGTAGAACTAGCGGGGGAAACTCTGGGGCCAACGTCCTGACTTTC.

The chain combines TRBV7-7 with TRBJ2-5; TRBD1 aligns across 7 bases. The J segment lost 2 bases and the V segment lost 5 bases, leaving 5 bases of the junction unmatched. CDR1 is SSHAT, CDR2 FNYEAQ, per germline (reference sequence). The CDR3 contains 14 residues. CDR3 region: CASSQGTAQETQYF. The CDR3 DNA sequence: TGTGCCAGCAGCCAAGGGACAGCGCAAGAGACCCAGTACTTC.

The genes are TRBV3-1 (or the pseudogene TRBV3-2) and TRBJ1-2; possibly TRBD1 for D (5 bases). V lost 3 bases to trimming and J lost 2 bases, with 10 bases between them. Per germline, CDR1 LGHDT and CDR2 YNNKEL (reference sequence). The CDR3 sequence is 14 residues long. CDR3 DNA sequence: TGTGCCAGCAGCCACAGGGCCACCAACTATGGCTACACCTTC. Residues: CASSHRATNYGYTF.

The rearrangement joins TRBV5-6 to TRBJ2-1; TRBD2 agrees at 13 bases. Germline-derived CDR1 and CDR2 are SGHDT and YYEEEE. The CDR3 is 15 residues long. The J segment lost 7 bases and the V segment lost 3 bases, leaving 4 bases of the junction unmatched. The CDR3 protein is CASSSTGLAGNEQFF. In nucleotides, the CDR3 is TGTGCCAGCAGCTCGACGGGACTAGCGGGGAATGAGCAGTTCTTC. Variable domain in full (rest from reference TRBV5-6 and TRBJ2-1): DAGVTQSPTHLIKTRGQQVTLRCSPKSGHDTVSWYQQALGQGPQFIFQYYEEEERQRGNFPDRFSGHQFPNYSSELNVNALLLGDSALYLCASSSTGLAGNEQFFGPGTRLTVL.

The chain combines TRBV7-6 with TRBJ2-5; TRBD2 might be the D (5 bases). This CDR3 has 15 residues. Trimming shortened V by 1 base and J by 1 base, and 10 bases separated the two germline ends. Germline V gene lookup returns CDR1 SGHVS and CDR2 FNYEAQ. CDR3 protein: CASSLVRVPQETQYF. The CDR3 bases are TGTGCCAGCAGCTTAGTGCGGGTCCCCCAAGAGACCCAGTACTTC. Together with reference TRBV7-6 and TRBJ2-5, the CDR3 gives the full variable domain: GAGVSQSPRYKVTKRGQDVALRCDPISGHVSLYWYRQALGQGPEFLTYFNYEAQQDKSGLPNDRFSAERPEGSISTLTIQRTEQRDSAMYRCASSLVRVPQETQYFGPGTRLLVL.

CDR3 protein: CASRPAQGSGTQYF. CDR3 nucleotides: TGTGCCAGTAGGCCGGCGCAGGGGTCGGGGACCCAGTACTTC. The chain uses TRBV6-5 and TRBJ2-5, with a weak D call TRBD1 (6 bases). V was cut by 9 bases and J by 7 bases, with 21 bases left in between. Germline lookup yields CDR1 MNHEY and CDR2 SVGAGI. The CDR3 length is 14 residues.

The V call is TRBV9, the J call TRBJ2-3, with 9 bases fitting TRBD2. The length of the CDR3 is 15 residues. Germline-derived CDR1 and CDR2 are SGDLS and YYNGEE. V gave up 1 base and J gave up 0 bases; unmatched junction bases: 0. CDR3: CASSVSGGSTDTQYF. As DNA, the CDR3 is TGTGCCAGCAGCGTAAGCGGGGGGAGCACAGATACGCAGTATTTT.

The CDR3 loop is CASSLGPGQTQETQYF. As DNA, the CDR3 is TGCGCCAGCAGCTTAGGTCCGGGACAAACTCAAGAGACCCAGTACTTC. This chain links TRBV5-1 with TRBJ2-5; TRBD1 might be the D (6 bases). Trimming shortened V by 2 bases and J by 2 bases, and 16 bases separated the two germline ends. From germline, CDR1 is SGHRS and CDR2 YFSETQ. The CDR3 runs 16 residues.

The chain links TRBV6-5 to TRBJ2-1, with D maybe TRBD2 (6 bases). CDR3 length: 15 amino acids. Trimming left V 0 bases short and J 5 bases short, with 11 bases between. The germline V gene has CDR1 MNHEY and CDR2 SVGAGI. In DNA form, the CDR3 reads TGTGCCAGCAGTTACTCTGGGGGGAGACACAATGAGCAGTTCTTC. This sequence encodes CASSYSGGRHNEQFF.

With respect to this clone: The junction and the germline gene differ at one end; a read error may be behind it. The chain couples TRBV5-6 to TRBJ2-7, with D possibly matching TRBD2 (6 bases). Germline V lookup: CDR1 SGHDT, CDR2 YYEEEE. The CDR3 has 15 residues. The CDR3 spells CASTLRGTSLYEQYF. CDR3 in DNA: TGTGCCAGCACCTTGCGGGGAACATCGTTATACGAGCAGTACTTC.

The V gene is TRBV19, the J gene TRBJ1-4, with 7 bases lining up with TRBD1. Germline V gives CDR1 LNHDA, CDR2 SQIVND (reference sequence). With V trimmed by 4 bases and J by 4 bases, 6 bases remained unmatched. The CDR3 is made up of 15 amino acids. CDR3 protein: CASSSRTGLNEKLFF. The CDR3 nucleotides are TGTGCCAGTAGTAGCCGGACAGGACTTAATGAAAAACTGTTTTTT.

This clone was observed a handful of times. The rearrangement links TRBV5-8 to TRBJ1-5; TRBD1 is a possible D gene (5 bases). Germline CDR1 is SGHTS and CDR2 is YDEGEE. This CDR3 is 15 amino acids long. With 0 bases removed from V and 2 bases from J, the gap between germline ends came to 9 bases. The chain's CDR3 is CASSLAGRGNQPQHF. CDR3 DNA: TGTGCCAGCAGCTTGGCAGGCAGGGGCAATCAGCCCCAGCATTTT.

This clone was seen only a few times. This sequence joins TRBV9 and TRBJ1-1, with no clear D. The CDR3 runs to 14 residues. CDR1 is SGDLS, CDR2 YYNGEE, per germline. Between the trimmed V and J ends, which lost 4 bases and 5 bases, there was a span of 15 bases. Written as DNA, the CDR3 is TGTGCCAGCAGCCCCTACCTGGGAGGGACTGAAGCTTTCTTT. Protein: CASSPYLGGTEAFF. The entire variable domain, with the rest obtained from reference TRBV9 and TRBJ1-1, is as follows: DSGVTQTPKHLITATGQRVTLRCSPRSGDLSVYWYQQSLDQGLQFLIQYYNGEERAKGNILERFSAQQFPDLHSELNLSSLELGDSALYFCASSPYLGGTEAFFGQGTRLTVV.

This chain connects TRBV10-3 to TRBJ2-1; 7 bases align to TRBD1. V trimming: 6 bases; J trimming: 7 bases; junction bases outside the gene matches: 6. This CDR3 contains 13 residues. Germline loops: CDR1 ENHRY, CDR2 SYGVKD. The CDR3 sequence: CAIRPTGNNEQFF. For the CDR3, the DNA is TGTGCCATCAGACCGACAGGGAATAATGAGCAGTTCTTC.

The chain links TRBV18 to TRBJ1-4, with D possibly TRBD1 on 5 matching bases. The CDR3 is made up of 15 amino acids. V was pared by 2 bases and J by 7 bases, with 14 bases between. The germline V gene encodes CDR1 KGHSH and CDR2 LQKENI. The CDR3 loop is CASSPLSQGIEKLFF. Here the CDR3 DNA reads TGTGCCAGCTCACCATTATCCCAGGGTATTGAAAAACTGTTTTTT.

The chain has TRBV5-3 and TRBJ2-2; D is possibly TRBD1 (5 bases). TRBV5-3 is an ORF, with its function uncertain. Trimming stripped 8 bases from V and 4 bases from J, with 15 bases between. The CDR3 loop spans 14 amino acids. CDR3 nucleotide sequence: TGTGCCAGGGCGGTCCTCCAGGGCACCGGGGAGCTGTTTTTT. Translating gives CARAVLQGTGELFF.

This clone was found once. This chain links TRBV28 with TRBJ1-5, with D hard to call. The germline CDR1 and CDR2 sequences are MDHEN and SYDVKM. The length of the CDR3 is 17 residues. With 5 bases removed from V and 0 bases from J, the gap between germline ends came to 17 bases. CDR3 loop: CASSGPSGDYSNQPQHF. Here the CDR3 DNA reads TGTGCCAGCAGTGGCCCTTCGGGTGATTATAGCAATCAGCCCCAGCATTTT.

This rearrangement joins TRBV7-2 to TRBJ2-2; possible D gene TRBD2, 5 bases. The V and J ends lost 6 bases and 7 bases respectively, with 15 bases between them. The germline V gene encodes CDR1 SGHTA and CDR2 FQGNSA. CDR3 length: 14 amino acids. The CDR3 protein is CASRRILDGGELFF. CDR3 nucleotides: TGTGCCAGCAGACGAATACTAGATGGCGGGGAGCTGTTTTTT.

By share, this clone ranks as medium-sized. J is TRBJ1-5 and V is TRBV11-3; D gene uncertain. The CDR3 extends over 13 amino acids. Trimming took off 2 bases at V and 8 bases at J, with 10 bases between the two ends. Per the germline V gene, CDR1 is SGHNT and CDR2 is YENEEA. The CDR3 DNA reads TGTGCCAGCAGCTTATCCTCTAGTGAGCCCCAGCATTTT. This gives the protein CASSLSSSEPQHF.

V and J are TRBV6-2 or TRBV6-3 and TRBJ2-1; perhaps TRBD2 as D (5 bases). CDR3 length: 14 amino acids. CDR1 MNHEY and CDR2 SVGEGT come from the germline V gene. Deletions cut 2 bases from V and 6 bases from J, with 11 bases between. CDR3 in DNA: TGTGCCAGCAGTTACCTCGGACTCTTCAATGAGCAGTTCTTC. This sequence encodes CASSYLGLFNEQFF.

In this sample, this clone turned up once. The rearrangement joins TRBV29-1 to TRBJ2-3; possible D gene TRBD2, 6 bases. Trimming cost V 4 bases and J 12 bases, with 20 bases left between them. This CDR3 comprises 13 residues. Germline-derived CDR1 and CDR2 are SQVTM and ANQGSEA. In nucleotides, the CDR3 is TGCAGCGTTGGATCGGGAGTCCGGCTTATACAGTATTTT. It yields the protein CSVGSGVRLIQYF.

This chain uses TRBV19 with TRBJ1-1; perhaps TRBD1 as D (6 bases). The CDR3 is made up of 14 amino acids. Germline-derived CDR1 and CDR2 are LNHDA and SQIVND (reference sequence). Trimming removed 8 bases at V and 5 bases at J, with 18 bases between. The CDR3 region is CASRGARGATEAFF. The CDR3 DNA sequence: TGTGCCAGTCGGGGGGCAAGGGGGGCGACTGAAGCTTTCTTT. Full variable domain (rest looked up from reference TRBV19 and TRBJ1-1): DGGITQSPKYLFRKEGQNVTLSCEQNLNHDAMYWYRQDPGQGLRLIYYSQIVNDFQKGDIAEGYSVSREKKESFPLTVTSAQKNPTAFYLCASRGARGATEAFFGQGTRLTVV.